This T cell receptor beta chain was observed in a study of cytomegalovirus exposure and HLA in healthy donors (dated by TCRdb to about 2017). Turning to the overall study: An earlier analysis of roughly 570 of the donors reported approximately 300 Gb of sequence data and 117 million unique TCR beta sequences obtained from around 190 million T cells. Along with the approximately 700-subject first cohort, a separate validation cohort of over 90 different subjects was used. Several DR-DQ haplotypes were handled as single units for association and clustering, since linkage in the cohort was strong. The T cell repertoires of under 700 subjects were profiled by immunosequencing and related to cytomegalovirus serostatus. The number of typed donors differed by locus: about 629-640 for A, B, C, DRB1 and DQB1; some 500 for DQA1; approximately 610 for DPA1; and about 470 for DPB1. All discovery cohort repertoires had been generated on a single sequencing platform. A later analysis re-examined previously published TCR beta repertoires from just over 650 donors and added high-resolution HLA genotyping to investigate patterns of TCR occurrence. The study aimed to test whether cataloging public T cell receptors could reveal signatures of past pathogen exposure. Of the roughly 410 genotyped donors, more than 75% were placed in the genetic ancestry cluster associated with self-reported Caucasian donors. Genome-wide SNP genotypes for about 65% of the 666 donors were used in a later genetic analysis, which treated that subset as a discovery cohort. Across approximately 400 genotyped donors of the cohort, an average of 235,054 unique TCR beta nucleotide sequences per donor were sequenced, and approximately 17% of those sequences were non-productive. HLA typing covered class I and class II loci at four-digit resolution. To decide whether each TCR beta V gene segment behaved as functional or pseudogenic, an earlier analysis of several hundred of the donors relied on high-throughput TCR beta sequencing. Donor age, sex, ethnicity and CMV serostatus were compiled alongside the repertoire data. Rather than drawing on any new phenotypic data, the later analysis identified candidate immune exposures from TCR beta sequences and the way those sequences occurred across donors. An early release that covered about 640 HLA-typed donors contained approximately 300 gigabases of sequencing data and tens of millions of unique TCR sequences. The study combined high-throughput TCR immunosequencing, statistical association of individual TCRs with disease status, and machine learning to predict cytomegalovirus infection status.

With respect to this clone: No cognate antigen has been identified for it. Per-nucleotide qualities are absent, and no much larger clonotype sits a single base away.

The library relied on the immunoSEQ multiplex PCR assay. The multiplex PCR relied on a mix of 60 forward primers for TCR Vbeta segments and 13 reverse primers for TCR Jbeta segments. The CDR3 region of rearranged TCR beta genes was amplified from genomic DNA by a multiplex PCR assay. The Illumina HiSeq System was used to sequence the amplified TCR beta libraries as 87-base-pair reads. The authors processed their data as follows. In a later analysis, 77 million or so unique TCR beta chains were counted across the roughly 700 repertoires, and some 10 million of these chains were shared by at least two donors. A nearest-neighbor algorithm error-corrected the raw reads and collapsed the reads into unique sequences, merging closely related sequences to remove PCR and sequencing errors. To assign V, D and J gene segments, CDR3 sequences were aligned to IMGT reference sequences. Each retained sequence needed at least a six-nucleotide match to both a V gene segment and a J gene segment. A rearrangement counted as productive if the CDR3 had no stop codons and remained in frame with V and J, and every other rearrangement counted as non-productive. CDR3 was defined according to IMGT convention as the region running from the second conserved V-encoded cysteine to the conserved J-encoded phenylalanine. The earlier analysis of a few hundred of the donors excluded any sequence lacking an unambiguous match to a single V gene segment. In an earlier analysis of around 590 of the donors, a V segment was called functional when productive rearrangements were above 56.7%, and segregating when the standard deviation between donors exceeded 5%. A statistical classification framework was built for diagnosing cytomegalovirus status from the catalog of TCR beta chain sequences. A later analysis assigned V and J genes by comparing TCR nucleotide sequences with IMGT/GENE-DB human TR gene sequences. A later analysis assigned CDR3 sequences and most-parsimonious VDJ recombination scenarios with the TCRdist pipeline. In a later analysis, each TCR beta chain was defined by its CDR3 amino acid sequence together with its V-gene family, and reads lacking a unique V-gene family were excluded. In a later analysis, 500 to 700 highly shared, low-generation-probability nucleotide sequences were removed to address suspected cross-contamination and a sequencing artifact. In a later analysis, a clonal expansion index was calculated for each public chain from normalized within-repertoire ranks of inferred template counts. Generation probabilities in a later analysis came from a VDJ recombination model fitted to out-of-frame rearrangements, and those results were checked against IGoR. A later analysis scored TCR-TCR, TCR-HLA and TCR-CMV co-occurrence with hypergeometric tests, applying a repertoire-size bias correction to TCR pairs. A later analysis estimated false discovery rates by permuting HLA or CMV assignments 20 times. In a later analysis, co-occurring TCRs were grouped using DBSCAN, with TCRdist sequence similarity added in when clustering inside HLA-allele-positive subsets. Repertoires with fewer than 30,000 or more than 120,000 public chains were left out of co-occurrence clustering, as were about five repertoires with anomalous nucleotide sharing. Imported from immuneACCESS, the table was reduced by TCRdb to in-frame sequences with V and J called. These copies leave out some clones; in studies compared against another copy, an unresolved V gene accounts for under half, and the cause of the remainder is not known. Clonal size and the V and J genes are those of that table, whereas D and trimming came from the DNA. Recorded for this sample are around 150,000 clones; 75% to 90% of them occurred a single time. The ten largest clones represent roughly 5% of the sample.

Per the germline V gene, SGDLS is the CDR1 and YYNGEE is the CDR2. Relative to germline, V is missing 3 bases and J is missing 6 bases, with 9 bases of the junction outside any gene match. The CDR3 goes from the cysteine to the phenylalanine over 15 residues. The DNA shown is the 45-base CDR3, in frame from base 1. In total, roughly 670 healthy bone marrow donors made up the cohort. Cohort members were all nominally healthy when sampled, although unrecorded immune exposures were likely present. The donor tested CMV seronegative and was one of the 352 seronegative cohort members. Every donor gave a peripheral blood sample, and the peripheral blood mononuclear cells from that sample were used for TCR beta sequencing. Genomic DNA was extracted from the blood cell samples with the Qiagen DNeasy Blood Extraction Kit. Overall results and qualifications from the work: A total of about 150 TCR beta chains were listed by the study as associated with cytomegalovirus. The cohort was sequenced for TCR beta chains only, and without alpha or paired-chain data the features that could be detected were limited. Correlated functional status among segregating V segments might be attributable to linkage disequilibrium, but an unknown experimental factor could not be ruled out. In a later analysis, HLA-associated TCR beta chains showed more clonal expansion and lower generation probabilities than non-associated chains that were equally common. In a later genetic analysis, fewer N-insertions in productive TCRs were reported among donors in an Asian-associated ancestry cluster than the roughly 700-donor mean. CMV serostatus was the only immune exposure information available for the cohort. In a later genetic analysis, a missense DCLRE1C variant was associated with V-gene and J-gene trimming of TCR beta chains, and the association was replicated in an independent cohort. Presence/absence analyses assumed roughly uniform sequencing depth across donors, an assumption that may not hold. According to a later analysis, TCR association rates differed among HLA loci, with DRB1 alleles showing the most associated TCRs and HLA-C alleles showing the fewest. Some IMGT-functional V segments, including TRBV6-2 and TRBV6-3, could not be distinguished by the 87-base-pair reads and were therefore excluded. In a later analysis, several top co-occurrence clusters were reported to appear linked to parvovirus B19, influenza, CMV and Epstein-Barr virus. In vitro tests confirmed that a few of the cytomegalovirus-associated TCR beta chains recognize cytomegalovirus antigens. When HLA alleles, especially DR and DQ, strongly co-occurred, attributing TCR associations to individual alleles was difficult. In a later analysis, most CMV-associated TCR beta chains were found to appear HLA-restricted, with HLA associations seemingly driven largely by CMV exposure. Because counts were too low, 15 to 20 rarely observed V segments, including chromosome 9 orphons, were excluded from the earlier analysis of fewer than 650 of the donors. A group of highly shared sequence variants was considered likely to be a technical artifact of the sequencing pipeline. According to the authors, the approach could potentially be generalized to other disease states and immunological phenotypes. Most TCR sequences were observed very rarely across donors, whereas some public TCRs were present in many individuals. A further reported finding was that TCR beta sequences accurately predicted the HLA-A and HLA-B alleles for most subjects in the first cohort. A later analysis associated 15,000 to 20,000 TCR beta sequences with specific HLA alleles at a false discovery rate of 0.05. In both the original and validation cohorts, the classifier was reported to diagnose cytomegalovirus status with high specificity and sensitivity. In an earlier analysis of more than 500 of the donors, most TCR beta V segments appeared in productive rearrangements about 87% or about 30% of the time, broadly matching IMGT annotations. Because HLA typing was unavailable for some donors at each locus, only the typed subset was used in association tests.

The chain is assembled from TRBV9 and TRBJ2-1; 7 bases in the middle match TRBD2. Sequenced material: PBMCs. The receptor was derived from a man aged 25-40 years in good health and CMV-seronegative. The CDR3 has the sequence CASSEVGLRSNEQFF. The DNA sequence is as follows: TGTGCCAGCAGCGAAGTGGGACTACGTTCCAATGAGCAGTTCTTC.